The clone carrying this T cell receptor (beta chain) has ten or more counts. Antigen specificity is unknown. The germline CDR1 and CDR2 sequences are DFQATT and SNEGSKA (reference sequence). V was cut by 1 base and J by 2 bases, with 6 bases left in between. The CDR3 extends over 12 amino acids. Molecular barcoded adaptors covering alpha/delta and beta/gamma chains were used on roughly 370 ng RNA. TCRdb passed the reads through MiXCR, listing each CDR3 protein once. Seen here are about 62,000 distinct CDR3 sequences, roughly a fifth observed once, and the top ten hold 11%. This entry belongs to a study of read filtering for tumor transcriptome and immune sequencing. Study conclusions and caveats: Single-read clonotypes: about 81.9% of IR-seq clonotypes (approximately 4% of reads), 74.6% of RNA-seq clonotypes (44.6% of reads). Sorted CD138-negative bone marrow cells were not purified T cells.

The sequenced sample consisted of a population of CD138-negative cells sorted from bone marrow. The genes are TRBV20-1 and TRBJ2-7; D remains ambiguous. The source is a donor aged 40 or over with multiple myeloma. The CDR3 DNA follows: TGCAGTGCTAGAGGCGAGACCTACGAGCAGTACTTC. Its protein product is CSARGETYEQYF.